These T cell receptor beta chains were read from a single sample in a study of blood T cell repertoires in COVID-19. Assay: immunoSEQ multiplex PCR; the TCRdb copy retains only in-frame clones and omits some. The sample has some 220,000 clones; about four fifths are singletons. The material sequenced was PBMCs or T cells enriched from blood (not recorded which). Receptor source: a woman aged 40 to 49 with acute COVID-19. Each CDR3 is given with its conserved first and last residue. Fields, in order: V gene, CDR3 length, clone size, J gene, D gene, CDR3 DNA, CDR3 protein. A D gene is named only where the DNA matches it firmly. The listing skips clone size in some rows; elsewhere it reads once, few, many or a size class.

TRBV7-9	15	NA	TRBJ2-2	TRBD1	TGTGCCAGCAGACGCACAGGGGGACGAGGCGGGGAGCTGTTTTTT	CASRRTGGRGGELFF
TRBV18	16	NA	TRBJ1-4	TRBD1	TGTGCCAGCTCACCTAACTCACAGGGGGCGGTTGAAAAACTGTTTTTT	CASSPNSQGAVEKLFF
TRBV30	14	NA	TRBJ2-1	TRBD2	TGTGCCTGGGAACGGGGGGACTCCTACAATGAGCAGTTCTTC	CAWERGDSYNEQFF
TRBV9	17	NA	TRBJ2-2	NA	TGTGCCAGCAGCGTAGCCGGGGGGCACCGGGGGACCGGGGAGCTGTTTTTT	CASSVAGGHRGTGELFF
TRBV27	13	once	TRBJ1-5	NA	TGTGCCAGCAGTTGGTCAGGGAATCAGCCCCAGCATTTT	CASSWSGNQPQHF
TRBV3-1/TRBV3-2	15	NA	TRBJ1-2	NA	TGTGCCAGCAGCCAAGAACAGGTCGGTAGCTATGGCTACACCTTC	CASSQEQVGSYGYTF
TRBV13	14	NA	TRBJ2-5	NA	TGTGCCAGCAGCTTATCTGGGGCCCAAGAGACCCAGTACTTC	CASSLSGAQETQYF
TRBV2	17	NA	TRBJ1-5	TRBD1	TGTGCCAGCAGAGATCCGGGACAGGGACCCCAAAATCAGCCCCAGCATTTT	CASRDPGQGPQNQPQHF
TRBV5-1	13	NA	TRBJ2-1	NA	TGCGCCAGCAGCCCCCCGGGGTACAATGAGCAGTTCTTC	CASSPPGYNEQFF
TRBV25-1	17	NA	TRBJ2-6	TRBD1	TGTGCCAGCATGGAGTCAGGGGGACGCTCTGGGGCCAACGTCCTGACTTTC	CASMESGGRSGANVLTF
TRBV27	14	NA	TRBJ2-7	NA	TGTGCCAGCAGTTTTTTACGACGCGACAACGAGCAGTACTTC	CASSFLRRDNEQYF
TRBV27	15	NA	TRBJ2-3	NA	TGTGCCAGCAGTTTGGGAGTGGGTTCCACAGATACGCAGTATTTT	CASSLGVGSTDTQYF
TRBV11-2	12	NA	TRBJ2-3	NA	TGTGCCAGCAGCTCAGGGTGGGATACGCAGTATTTT	CASSSGWDTQYF
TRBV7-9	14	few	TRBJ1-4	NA	TGTGCCAGCAGCTTCGGGCAGGGAGGTGAAAAACTGTTTTTT	CASSFGQGGEKLFF
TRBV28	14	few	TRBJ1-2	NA	TGTGCCAGCACCCTATTAGAAGGAGACTATGGCTACACCTTC	CASTLLEGDYGYTF
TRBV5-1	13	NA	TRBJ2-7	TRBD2	TGCGCCAGCAGCTCTAGCGGATACTACGAGCAGTACTTC	CASSSSGYYEQYF
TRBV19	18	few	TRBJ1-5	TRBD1	TGTGCCAGTAGTAGCTGGACAGGGGGCTTCGGGGGCAATCAGCCCCAGCATTTT	CASSSWTGGFGGNQPQHF
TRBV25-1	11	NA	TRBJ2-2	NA	TGTGCCAGCGGAGGGACCGGGGAGCTGTTTTTT	CASGGTGELFF
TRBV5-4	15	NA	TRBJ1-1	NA	TGTGCCAGCAGCTTGGACGGGGGGACCAACACTGAAGCTTTCTTT	CASSLDGGTNTEAFF
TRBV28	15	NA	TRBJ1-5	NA	TGTGCCAGCAGTCGCGGGGGGGGCGGGGGTCAGCCCCAGCATTTT	CASSRGGGGGQPQHF
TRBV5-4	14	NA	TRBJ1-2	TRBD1	TGTGCCGTCTCCGCAGGGACAGCTATTTATGGCTACACCTTC	CAVSAGTAIYGYTF
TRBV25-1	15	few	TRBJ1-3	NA	TGTGCCAGCAGTGACTCACGACATGTTGGAAACACCATATATTTT	CASSDSRHVGNTIYF
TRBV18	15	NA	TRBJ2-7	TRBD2	TGTGCCAGCTCACCCAGGGCTAGCGGGAGCGTAGAGCAGTACTTC	CASSPRASGSVEQYF
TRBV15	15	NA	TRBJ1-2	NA	TGTGCCACCAGCAGAGTACAGGGAGCACCCTATGGCTACACCTTC	CATSRVQGAPYGYTF
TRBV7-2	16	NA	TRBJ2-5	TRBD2	TGTGCCAGCAGCTTATTAGGTGGGACTAGCGGCGAGACCCAGTACTTC	CASSLLGGTSGETQYF
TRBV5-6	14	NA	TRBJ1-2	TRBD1	TGTGCCAGCAGCTTTCCGGGACAGGGTGATGGCTACACCTTC	CASSFPGQGDGYTF
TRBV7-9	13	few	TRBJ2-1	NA	TGTGCCAGCAGCCCGGGTCCCCAACGGTGGCAGTTCTTC	CASSPGPQRWQFF
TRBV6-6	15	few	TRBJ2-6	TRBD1	TGTGCCAGCAGCCTGACAGGGTCCGGGGCCAACGTCCTGACTTTC	CASSLTGSGANVLTF
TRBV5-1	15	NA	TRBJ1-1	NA	TGCGCCAGCAGCGCCATGACAGGCCGGAACACTGAAGCTTTCTTT	CASSAMTGRNTEAFF
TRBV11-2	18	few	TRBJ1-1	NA	TGTGCCAGCAGCTTAGCTTTCCAGGTCATGGAAGCGAACACTGAAGCTTTCTTT	CASSLAFQVMEANTEAFF
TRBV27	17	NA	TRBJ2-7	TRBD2	TGTGCCAGCAGTTTAAGGTCGGGACTAGCGGGAGTGGGAGAGCAGTACTTC	CASSLRSGLAGVGEQYF
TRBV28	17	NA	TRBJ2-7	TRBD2	TGTGCCAGCAGTTTACGAATTGCGGGAGTGATTTCCTACGAGCAGTACTTC	CASSLRIAGVISYEQYF
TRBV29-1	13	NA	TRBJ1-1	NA	TGCAGCGGCGTGCCCCGGGGGGACACTGAAGCTTTCTTT	CSGVPRGDTEAFF
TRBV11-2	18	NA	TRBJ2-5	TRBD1	TGTGCCAGCAGCTTGGATTTCGGGGGCAGGGGGCGCGCAGAGACCCAGTACTTC	CASSLDFGGRGRAETQYF
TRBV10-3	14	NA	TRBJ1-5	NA	TGTGCCATCAGTGGACAGCAATCCAATCAGCCCCAGCATTTT	CAISGQQSNQPQHF
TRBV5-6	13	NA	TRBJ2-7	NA	TGTGCCAGCAGCCGCGGGTCCTCCTACGAGCAGTACTTC	CASSRGSSYEQYF
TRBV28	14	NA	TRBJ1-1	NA	TGTGCCAGCAGTCCATCAGCGGGGGGCACTGAAGCTTTCTTT	CASSPSAGGTEAFF
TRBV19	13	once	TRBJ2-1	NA	TGTGCCAGTAGTATAGGAAAACTGGATGAGCAGTTCTTC	CASSIGKLDEQFF
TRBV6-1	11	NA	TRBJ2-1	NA	TGTGCCAGCAGTGAGGGTAGGGGGCAGTTCTTC	CASSEGRGQFF
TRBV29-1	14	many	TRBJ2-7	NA	TGCAGCGTTGAAGATATACAGGGGGGGTACGAGCAGTACTTC	CSVEDIQGGYEQYF
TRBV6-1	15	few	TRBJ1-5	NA	TGTGCCAGCAGTGAACTTAGTCGGGGGTTTCAGCCCCAGCATTTT	CASSELSRGFQPQHF
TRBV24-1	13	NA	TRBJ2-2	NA	TGTGCCACCAGTGAGGTCGGGGTCGGGGAGCTGTTTTTT	CATSEVGVGELFF
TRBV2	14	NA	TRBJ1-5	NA	TGTGCCAGCCAACAGGGCATTAGCAATCAGCCCCAGCATTTT	CASQQGISNQPQHF
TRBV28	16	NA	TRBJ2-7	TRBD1	TGTGCCAGCAGTTCCCTTAGACAGGGACACTCCTACGAGCAGTACTTC	CASSSLRQGHSYEQYF
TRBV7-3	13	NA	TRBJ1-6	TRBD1	TGTGCCAGCAGCACAGGGGCCAATTCACCCCTCCACTTT	CASSTGANSPLHF
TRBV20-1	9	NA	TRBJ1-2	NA	TGCAGTATCCCCATCGGCTACACCTTC	CSIPIGYTF
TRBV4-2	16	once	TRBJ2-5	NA	TGTGCCAGCAGCCAAGAGAGTACTAGCTTTCGAGAGACCCAGTACTTC	CASSQESTSFRETQYF
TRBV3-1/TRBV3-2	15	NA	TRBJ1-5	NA	TGTGCCAGCAGCCCGATCGGGGGGGTCAATCAGCCCCAGCATTTT	CASSPIGGVNQPQHF